This TCR beta chain was recovered during a study of OX40 agonist ivuxolimab in advanced cancers. Study-wide context: Cohort: 80% to 90% men, mean age around 60, aged about 23 to 79. In three patients, partial responses were observed, one with hepatocellular carcinoma and two with cutaneous melanoma. Findings and limits, study-wide: There was clonal expansion of CD4+ and CD8+ blood T cells by week 6 at 0.1 to 3.0 mg/kg.

Clones were read by immunoSEQ multiplex PCR, and TCRdb kept only the in-frame ones, dropping some. The repertoire includes about 93,000 clones, around 90% of them detected once, and about 0.51% sits in the top ten. Points on this clone: Its antigen is currently unknown.

The CDR3 loop spans 14 amino acids. Per germline, CDR1 SGHRS and CDR2 YFSETQ. With 0 bases removed from V and 0 bases from J, the gap between germline ends came to 6 bases. The origin of this receptor is an adult with an advanced solid tumor such as melanoma, head and neck, liver or kidney cancer. The chain carries TRBV5-1 and TRBJ2-5; no clear D gene. Sequencing used CD4+ or CD8+ T cells sorted from blood, obtained in a trial of the OX40 agonist ivuxolimab. CDR3 in amino acids: CASSLAVNQETQYF. The DNA for the CDR3 is TGCGCCAGCAGCTTGGCGGTGAACCAAGAGACCCAGTACTTC.